The 20 T cell receptor beta chains given below trace back to one sample, sequenced in a study of Ad26.COV2.S vaccination and SARS-CoV-2 variants (dated by TCRdb to 2020 to 2022). The library was generated by the immunoSEQ multiplex PCR assay. TCRdb obtained this table from immuneACCESS and retained in-frame rearrangements with V and J assigned. These tables miss some clones; where compared with another copy, unresolved V genes account for less than half of the shortfall, and the remainder is unexplained. Recorded for this sample are hundreds of thousands of clones; about 90% of them occurred a single time. The ten largest clones capture around 3% of the sample. The treatment or condition label for this specimen denotes: roughly 19 received Ad26.COV2.S at low or high dose, single or two shots; roughly 5 received placebo; per-sample allocation not given. Repertoires of vaccine and placebo recipients were sequenced from samples taken on day 63 after the first injection.

Here the sequenced sample was peripheral blood, taken in a trial of Ad26.COV2.S vaccine versus placebo. These receptors were collected from a person between 18 and 60 years old who received the Ad26.COV2.S COVID-19 vaccine or a placebo.

This chain links TRBV2 with TRBJ1-2; D not certain. In germline, CDR1 is SNHLY, CDR2 FYNNEI. CDR3 length: 13 amino acids. V was cut by 6 bases and J by 0 bases, with 8 bases left in between. CDR3 bases: TGTGCCAGCAGCTGGCAGGCTAACTATGGCTACACCTTC. Amino acid sequence: CASSWQANYGYTF.

V is TRBV14 and J is TRBJ1-2; D ambiguous. Germline CDR1 SGHDN, CDR2 FVKESK. The V end lost 4 bases, the J end lost 2 bases, and 8 bases lay between the germline ends. The CDR3 covers 13 residues. CDR3 coding DNA: TGTGCCAGCAGCCCCACCTTGAACTATGGCTACACCTTC. This translates into CASSPTLNYGYTF.

The chain joins TRBV2 to TRBJ1-2; no clear D gene. This CDR3 has 14 amino acids. Germline V gene sequence: CDR1 SNHLY, CDR2 FYNNEI. V shed 1 base and J shed 6 bases, with 12 bases lying between them. In DNA form, the CDR3 reads TGTGCCAGCAGTGAAGGTCGTAGGATTAATGGCTACACCTTC. Its protein is CASSEGRRINGYTF.

The rearrangement links TRBV7-2 to TRBJ2-3; the D gene is possibly TRBD1 (6 bases). The germline CDR1 and CDR2 sequences are SGHTA and FQGNSA. CDR3 size: 13 residues. V shed 10 bases and J shed 5 bases, with 16 bases lying between them. The CDR3 spells CAIRGGDGDTQYF. The CDR3 nucleotides read TGTGCCATCCGAGGGGGAGACGGAGATACGCAGTATTTT.

The chain combines TRBV19 with TRBJ1-1, with 7 bases identical to TRBD1. The germline CDR1 and CDR2 sequences are LNHDA and SQIVND (reference sequence). The V and J ends lost 3 bases and 6 bases, in that order; junction bases with no gene match: 1. This CDR3 has 12 amino acids. The CDR3 spells CASSIGTAEAFF. The CDR3 nucleotides read TGTGCCAGTAGTATCGGGACAGCTGAAGCTTTCTTT.

The chain combines TRBV5-4 with TRBJ1-1; weak D call: TRBD1 (5 bases). The CDR3 covers 13 residues. Per germline, CDR1 SGHNT and CDR2 YYREEE (reference sequence). V was shortened by 5 bases and J by 1 base, with 9 bases between the two germline ends. The CDR3: CASSFDRNTEAFF. The CDR3 DNA follows: TGTGCCAGCAGTTTTGACAGGAACACTGAAGCTTTCTTT.

V is TRBV10-2 and J is TRBJ2-3; no reliable D call. The CDR3 has 14 amino acids. Trimming left V 8 bases short and J 2 bases short, with 14 bases between. Germline V CDR1 and CDR2: WSHSY, SAAADI. The CDR3 is CASGTSEYTDTQYF. CDR3 DNA sequence: TGCGCCAGCGGCACCAGCGAATACACAGATACGCAGTATTTT.

This clone has just one count. The genes are TRBV19 and TRBJ2-1, with 14 bases that match TRBD2. The germline V gene encodes CDR1 LNHDA and CDR2 SQIVND (reference sequence). The CDR3 extends over 17 amino acids. V lost 2 bases to trimming and J lost 5 bases; unmatched junction nucleotides: 5. CDR3 protein: CASSILGTSGGHNEQFF. The CDR3 nucleotides are TGTGCCAGTAGTATATTGGGGACTAGCGGGGGACACAATGAGCAGTTCTTC.

The chain links TRBV5-1 to TRBJ2-7; D is perhaps TRBD2 (6 bases). There are 14 residues in the CDR3. Germline lookup yields CDR1 SGHRS and CDR2 YFSETQ. V lost 0 bases and J 7 bases, leaving 14 bases between the germline ends. CDR3 sequence reads: CASSLAGAAGEQYF. Written as DNA, the CDR3 is TGCGCCAGCAGCTTGGCTGGGGCCGCGGGGGAGCAGTACTTC.

CDR3 protein: CASSSSDRETQYF. In nucleotides, the CDR3 is TGTGCCAGCAGTTCCTCTGACAGAGAGACCCAGTACTTC. The V gene is TRBV6-6, the J gene TRBJ2-5; D possibly corresponds to TRBD1 (5 bases). The V end lost 4 bases, the J end lost 4 bases, and 10 bases lay between the germline ends. Per germline, CDR1 MNHNY and CDR2 SVGAGI (reference sequence). The CDR3 is 13 residues long.

This clone was detected only once. The chain joins TRBV27 to TRBJ2-3, with D unclear. V lost 4 bases, J lost 1 base, and 15 bases lay in between. The CDR3 sequence is 16 residues long. CDR1 and CDR2 from the germline V gene are MNHEY and SMNVEV (reference sequence). The CDR3, as DNA: TGTGCCAGCAGTTCCCCGGCTGGAAGAGGCACAGATACGCAGTATTTT. Its translation: CASSSPAGRGTDTQYF.

The chain is built from TRBV5-8 and TRBJ1-5; D not resolved. The germline CDR1 and CDR2 sequences are SGHTS and YDEGEE. CDR3 length: 12 amino acids. Trimming removed 1 base from V and 4 bases from J, with 3 bases in between. CDR3: CASSLWNQPQHF. The CDR3 DNA reads TGTGCCAGCAGCTTGTGGAATCAGCCCCAGCATTTT.

The V and J genes are TRBV19 and TRBJ1-1; 7 nucleotides agree with TRBD1. V shed 6 bases, J shed 6 bases, and the junction held 7 bases outside the gene matches. Per germline, CDR1 LNHDA and CDR2 SQIVND (reference sequence). This CDR3 spans 13 amino acids. This chain's CDR3 is CASSRQGGAEAFF. The CDR3 DNA is TGTGCCAGTAGCCGACAGGGAGGTGCTGAAGCTTTCTTT.

The V call is TRBV6-5, the J call TRBJ2-7; TRBD1 agrees at 9 bases. Trimming cost V 6 bases and J 5 bases; bases outside gene matches: 8. CDR1 is MNHEY, CDR2 SVGAGI, per germline. This CDR3 spans 14 amino acids. In DNA, the CDR3 is TGTGCCAGCAGATCAACAGGGGGCAGGGACGAGCAGTACTTC. Translated: CASRSTGGRDEQYF.

This chain uses TRBV7-9 with TRBJ1-1; 12 bases fit TRBD1. This CDR3 has 17 residues. Germline CDR1 reads SEHNR; CDR2 reads FQNEAQ (reference sequence). V dropped 5 bases and J dropped 3; count of bases not matched to a gene: 10. The CDR3 reads CASSRRDRGLEDTEAFF. CDR3 nucleotide sequence: TGTGCCAGCAGCAGACGGGACAGGGGGCTGGAGGACACTGAAGCTTTCTTT. The full variable domain, with the rest looked up from reference TRBV7-9 and TRBJ1-1, is DTGVSQNPRHKITKRGQNVTFRCDPISEHNRLYWYRQTLGQGPEFLTYFQNEAQLEKSRLLSDRFSAERPKGSFSTLEIQRTEQGDSAMYLCASSRRDRGLEDTEAFFGQGTRLTVV.

In DNA, the CDR3 is TGTGCCAGCAGCTTACTGACGCCTAGCACAGATACGCAGTATTTT. The encoded protein is CASSLLTPSTDTQYF. This rearrangement joins TRBV7-2 to TRBJ2-3; D is uncertain. This CDR3 comprises 15 residues. CDR1 and CDR2 from the germline V gene are SGHTA and FQGNSA. Trimming removed 2 bases at V and 0 bases at J, with 9 bases between.

This clone was counted a few times. The chain employs TRBV10-2 and TRBJ2-7, with TRBD2 as a possible D gene (6 bases). Trimming removed 5 bases at V and 0 bases at J, with 11 bases between. There are 14 residues in the CDR3. The germline V gene encodes CDR1 WSHSY and CDR2 SAAADI. The CDR3 here is CASSSPGDSYEQYF. CDR3 bases: TGCGCCAGCAGTTCCCCGGGGGACTCCTACGAGCAGTACTTC.

This chain uses TRBV5-5 with TRBJ1-2, with D unclear. Germline loops: CDR1 SGHKS, CDR2 YYEKEE (reference sequence). Between the trimmed V and J ends, which lost 0 bases and 2 bases, there was a span of 8 bases. This CDR3 has 14 amino acids. The CDR3 region is CASSLAPPNYGYTF. Here the CDR3 DNA reads TGTGCCAGCAGCTTGGCTCCGCCAAACTATGGCTACACCTTC.

This clone was picked up a small number of times. Other DNA sequences from this sample encode an identical CDR3 as well. The rearrangement links TRBV12-3 or TRBV12-4 to TRBJ1-1; the match to TRBD1 covers 7 bases. V shed 6 bases, J shed 1 base, and the junction held 2 bases outside the gene matches. CDR3 length equals 13 residues. The CDR3 loop is CASSGDRNTEAFF. Written as DNA, the CDR3 is TGTGCCAGCAGCGGGGACAGGAACACTGAAGCTTTCTTT.

The V gene is TRBV10-3, the J gene TRBJ1-2; 7 positions match TRBD1. The CDR3 has 14 residues. Trimming cost V 4 bases and J 4 bases; bases outside gene matches: 6. Germline assignment: CDR1 ENHRY and CDR2 SYGVKD. CDR3 protein: CAISVQGVTYGYTF. The CDR3, as DNA: TGTGCCATCAGTGTTCAGGGGGTGACCTATGGCTACACCTTC.